The clone carrying this T cell receptor (beta chain) was recorded at least ten times. The target antigen is unknown. The CDR3 totals 14 residues. Germline CDR1 reads SGHRS; CDR2 reads YFSETQ. The V gene lost 8 bases and the J gene lost 0 bases, with 15 bases spanning the gap. All patients were untreated before thyroid surgery. In the study's own analysis: The study built a papillary thyroid cancer distant-metastasis classifier from CDR3 differences across clinicopathological groups. With MiXCR, TCRdb called clones anew from the PCR reads. For this entry, the V and J calls and clone size follow TCRdb and not the study's own pipeline. Among about 92,000 clones, 14% to 15% were seen once, and the ten largest hold 3.6%. The sample is drawn from a study of metastatic and nonmetastatic thyroid tumors. Study-wide context: Where malignant and benign thyroid patients were concerned, repertoires were compared across blood and tumor or nodule tissue. Study-wide points: Benign nodules were reported to have significantly lower TCR beta diversity than malignant thyroid tumors, in blood and tumor.

The chain employs TRBV5-1 and TRBJ2-7, with unresolved D. The sequence derives from a female donor with papillary thyroid cancer or a benign thyroid nodule (not recorded which). Some clones in this sample may be carry-over from other donors' samples. What was sequenced was blood. CDR3 loop: CASSDGPNSYEQYF. The CDR3 bases are TGCGCCAGTTCTGACGGCCCCAACTCCTACGAGCAGTACTTC.